One TCR beta chain is described in this entry. Its antigen is unknown. No much larger clone is present one base from it, and per-base qualities are unavailable. Spanning cysteine to phenylalanine, the CDR3 consists of 15 amino acids. Of all the DNA, just the CDR3 is kept, 45 bases in frame from base 1. A distance of 14 bases separates the germline ends of V and J, which lose 5 bases and 2 bases respectively. In the germline V gene (reference sequence), CDR1 corresponds to PRHDT and CDR2 to FYEKMQ. The entry originates in a study of control samples from healthy donors and cancer patients (dated by TCRdb to the early 2020s). Preparation of the library involved the immunoSEQ multiplex PCR assay. The source is immuneACCESS, and TCRdb retained only in-frame sequences with V and J called. Part of the clones is not carried over; for the studies checked, unresolved V genes explain less than half of this, and the remainder is unexplained. The table for this sample lists roughly 130,000 clones; about 93% of them were counted only once. The ten largest account for over 2% of the sample.

The chain was built from TRBV13 and TRBJ2-3, with the D gene too uncertain to name. This TCR came from a man aged 18 to 30 in good health. The specimen was blood. Here the CDR3 is given as CASSPPRAITDTQYF. The nucleotides are TGTGCCAGCAGCCCCCCCCGGGCCATCACAGATACGCAGTATTTT.